The rows below give T cell receptor beta chains drawn from one sample of a study of blood T cell repertoires in COVID-19. Clones were read by immunoSEQ multiplex PCR, and TCRdb kept only the in-frame ones, dropping some. Among approximately 90,000 clones listed, about four fifths were seen once. Source material: peripheral blood. All receptors come from a man in his 70s with COVID-19, enrolled during active disease. CDR3s leave out the opening cysteine and the closing phenylalanine or tryptophan. A D gene is named only where the DNA matches it firmly.

CDR3 protein	V gene	D gene
ANSLGSPFSGNTIY	TRBV5-1	NA
ASGLTGIGEQY	TRBV7-6	NA
ASSHLSGSDTGELF	TRBV11-3	NA
ASSLTTGGGLWEQF	TRBV7-6	TRBD1
ASSFGGYEQY	TRBV11-3	NA
ASSLGTGTGNTIY	TRBV11-2	TRBD1
ASRTQGSGRGVYEQY	TRBV23-1	TRBD2
ASSSYDRNYNSPLH	TRBV27	NA
ASSVGTGGGEQY	TRBV9	TRBD1
ASSPASGTLSGNTIY	TRBV18	NA